This TCR beta chain was captured in a study of blood T cell repertoires in COVID-19. Only in-frame clones appear in the TCRdb table, and some are missing; sequencing was by immunoSEQ multiplex PCR. The sample consists of 65,000 to 70,000 clones, more than 60% of them appearing once. This clone came up a few times. Looked up from germline, CDR1 is MNHNY and CDR2 is SVGAGI (reference sequence). There are 16 residues in the CDR3. V lost 5 bases and J lost 8; bases outside the gene matches: 10. The chain carries TRBV6-6 and TRBJ2-1; the match to TRBD2 covers 12 bases. The receptor was derived from a human donor in a cohort sampled during active COVID-19. Sequencing was done on a sample of peripheral blood. The CDR3 loop is CASSAKRLAGVYEQFF. The CDR3 nucleotides read TGTGCCAGCAGTGCAAAACGACTAGCGGGAGTCTATGAGCAGTTCTTC.